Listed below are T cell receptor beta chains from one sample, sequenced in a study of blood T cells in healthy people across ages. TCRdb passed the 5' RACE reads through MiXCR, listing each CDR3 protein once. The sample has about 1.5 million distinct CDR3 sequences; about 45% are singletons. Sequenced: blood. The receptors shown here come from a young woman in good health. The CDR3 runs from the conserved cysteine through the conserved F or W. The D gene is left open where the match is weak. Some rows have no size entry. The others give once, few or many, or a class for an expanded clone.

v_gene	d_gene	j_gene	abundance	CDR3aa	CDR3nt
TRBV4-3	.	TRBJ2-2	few	CASSQGVHSNTGELFF	TGCGCCAGCAGCCAAGGAGTACATTCGAACACCGGGGAGCTGTTTTTT
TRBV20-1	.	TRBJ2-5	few	CSGILRPQREPQYF	TGCAGTGGCATTCTTCGACCCCAAAGGGAGCCCCAGTACTTC
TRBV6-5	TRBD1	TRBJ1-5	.	CTSSLQGSHQPQHF	TGTACCAGCAGCCTACAGGGGAGTCATCAGCCCCAGCATTTT
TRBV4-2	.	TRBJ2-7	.	CASSQGVSTYEQYF	TGTGCCAGCAGCCAAGGGGTTTCCACCTACGAGCAGTACTTC
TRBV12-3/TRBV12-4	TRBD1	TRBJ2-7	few	CASSTRTGGSYEQYF	TGTGCCAGCAGTACCCGGACAGGGGGCTCCTACGAGCAGTACTTC
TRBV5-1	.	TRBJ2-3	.	CASSFSTTSTDTQYF	TGCGCCAGCAGCTTCAGTACAACTAGCACAGATACGCAGTATTTT
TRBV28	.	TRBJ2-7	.	CASSSLGRVPYEQYF	TGTGCCAGCAGTTCCCTCGGACGAGTCCCCTACGAGCAGTACTTC
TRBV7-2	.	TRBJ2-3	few	CASSPYGGGEDTQYF	TGTGCCAGCAGCCCCTATGGTGGGGGCGAAGATACGCAGTATTTT
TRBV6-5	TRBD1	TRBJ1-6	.	CASSYSTPGGNFYSPLHF	TGTGCCAGCAGTTACTCGACCCCAGGGGGCAATTTTTATTCACCCCTCCACTTT
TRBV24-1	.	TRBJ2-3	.	CATRGPGDTQYF	TGTGCCACCAGAGGTCCCGGAGATACGCAGTATTTT
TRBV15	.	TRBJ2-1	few	CATSRAGVSSYNEQFF	TGTGCCACCAGCAGAGCCGGGGTGAGCTCCTACAATGAGCAGTTCTTC
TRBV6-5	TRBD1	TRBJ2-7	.	CASSYPRQGHYEQYF	TGTGCCAGCAGTTACCCCAGACAGGGGCACTACGAGCAGTACTTC
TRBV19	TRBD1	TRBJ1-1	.	CASSNQGGTEAFF	TGTGCCAGTAGTAACCAGGGGGGGACTGAAGCTTTCTTT
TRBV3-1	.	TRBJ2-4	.	CASSPGLLDRNIQYF	TGTGCCAGCAGTCCCGGACTTCTGGACAGAAACATTCAGTACTTC
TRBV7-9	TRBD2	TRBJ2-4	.	CASSLSLAVAKNIQYF	TGTGCCAGCAGCTTATCCCTAGCGGTAGCCAAAAACATTCAGTACTTC
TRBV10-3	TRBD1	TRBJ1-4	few	CAIGDRGRGSNEKLFF	TGTGCCATCGGGGACAGGGGGCGCGGGAGTAACGAAAAACTGTTTTTT
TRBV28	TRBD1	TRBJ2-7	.	CASSHTWDRGYEQYF	TGTGCCAGCAGTCATACCTGGGACAGGGGATACGAGCAGTACTTC
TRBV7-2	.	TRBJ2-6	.	CASSADTSGANVLTF	TGTGCCAGCAGCGCGGATACCTCTGGGGCCAACGTCCTGACTTTC
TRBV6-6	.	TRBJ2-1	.	CASSYREDEQFF	TGTGCCAGCAGTTACAGGGAGGATGAGCAGTTCTTC
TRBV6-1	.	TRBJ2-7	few	CASSGTDTYEQYF	TGTGCCAGCAGTGGAACGGACACCTACGAGCAGTACTTC
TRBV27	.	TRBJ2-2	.	CASSFLRLNTGELFF	TGTGCCAGCAGTTTTTTGCGGCTGAACACCGGGGAGCTGTTTTTT
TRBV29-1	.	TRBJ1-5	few	CSVFPGGNQPQHF	TGCAGCGTTTTTCCAGGGGGCAATCAGCCCCAGCATTTT
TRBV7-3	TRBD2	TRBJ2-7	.	CASSMTSGSYNSDEQYF	TGTGCCAGCAGCATGACTAGCGGGAGTTACAACTCAGACGAGCAGTACTTC
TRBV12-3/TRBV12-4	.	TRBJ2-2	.	CASSLTELVTGELFF	TGTGCCAGCAGTTTAACGGAGCTCGTCACCGGGGAGCTGTTTTTT
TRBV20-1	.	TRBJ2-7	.	CSARVPLRPGSPYEQYF	TGCAGTGCTAGAGTACCCCTCAGGCCAGGGTCCCCCTACGAGCAGTACTTC
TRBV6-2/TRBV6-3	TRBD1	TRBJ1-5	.	CASRTGQGTLYSNQPQHF	TGTGCCAGCAGGACGGGACAGGGGACCCTTTATAGCAATCAGCCCCAGCATTTT
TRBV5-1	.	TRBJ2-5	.	CAGSLGVGGETQYF	TGCGCCGGCAGCTTGGGAGTAGGAGGGGAGACCCAGTACTTC
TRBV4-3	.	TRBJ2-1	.	CASSQSYFSPGNEQFF	TGCGCCAGCAGCCAATCCTACTTTTCCCCTGGGAATGAGCAGTTCTTC
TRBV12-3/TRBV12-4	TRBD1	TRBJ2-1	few	CASSSLRTGGLNEQFF	TGTGCCAGCAGTTCTCTACGGACAGGGGGCTTGAATGAGCAGTTCTTC
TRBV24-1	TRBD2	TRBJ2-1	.	CATSEPPGLAGGRSYNEQFF	TGTGCCACCAGTGAACCTCCGGGACTAGCGGGAGGTCGCTCCTACAATGAGCAGTTCTTC
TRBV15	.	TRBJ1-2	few	CATSRDYGGYGYTF	TGTGCCACCAGCAGAGATTATGGAGGGTATGGCTACACCTTC
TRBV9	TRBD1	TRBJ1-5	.	CASSVSERAGGSSNQPQHF	TGTGCCAGCAGCGTAAGTGAGAGGGCAGGGGGTAGTAGCAATCAGCCCCAGCATTTT
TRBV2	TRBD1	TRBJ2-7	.	CASSVPRDSPYEQYF	TGTGCCAGCAGTGTTCCCCGGGACAGCCCCTACGAGCAGTACTTC
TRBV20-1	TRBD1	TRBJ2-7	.	CSARGQGVLDEQYF	TGCAGTGCCAGGGGACAGGGTGTACTCGATGAGCAGTACTTC
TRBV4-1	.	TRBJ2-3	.	CASRGAGGVDTQYF	TGCGCCAGCAGGGGCGCAGGGGGGGTGGATACGCAGTATTTT
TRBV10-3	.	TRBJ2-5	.	CAIMAGGSETQYF	TGTGCCATCATGGCAGGGGGGTCGGAGACCCAGTACTTC
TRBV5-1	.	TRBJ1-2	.	CASSLELGVSYGYTF	TGCGCCAGCAGCTTGGAACTGGGGGTTAGCTATGGCTACACCTTC
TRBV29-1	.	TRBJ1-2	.	CSVDGTGSWGYTF	TGCAGCGTTGACGGGACGGGGTCGTGGGGCTACACCTTC